The rows below give T cell receptor beta chains drawn from one sample of a study of identical twins. TCRdb analysed the 5' RACE reads with MiXCR anew, one entry per CDR3 protein. The data contain some 500,000 distinct CDR3 sequences, more than 13% of them singletons. Another study also made use of these data, one on yellow fever vaccine responses in identical twins.

The sequencing input was CD4+ T cells sorted from blood. The receptors here all came from a woman younger than 35 in good health. The CDR3 runs from the conserved cysteine through the conserved F or W. A D gene is named only where the DNA matches it firmly. A row's size may be missing; if present it is once, few, many or a size class.

TRBD1	TRBV2	.	TRBJ2-1	CASTRQGYNEQFF	TGTGCCAGCACCCGACAGGGCTACAATGAGCAGTTCTTC
TRBD2	TRBV3-1	.	TRBJ2-7	CASSQGGLAGGTSYEQYF	TGTGCCAGCAGCCAAGGAGGACTAGCGGGAGGTACCTCCTACGAGCAGTACTTC
.	TRBV5-1	many	TRBJ2-1	CASSFAANNEQFF	TGCGCCAGCAGCTTCGCAGCAAACAATGAGCAGTTCTTC
TRBD2	TRBV7-2	.	TRBJ2-3	CASSLTLSGGAVADTQYF	TGTGCCAGCAGCTTAACCCTTAGCGGGGGGGCTGTAGCAGATACGCAGTATTTT
TRBD1	TRBV6-1	.	TRBJ1-5	CASSVGQHNQPQHF	TGTGCCAGCAGTGTGGGACAGCACAATCAGCCCCAGCATTTT
.	TRBV19	.	TRBJ2-2	CASSIPNRATGELFF	TGTGCCAGTAGTATCCCCAACAGGGCCACCGGGGAGCTGTTTTTT
TRBD2	TRBV20-1	few	TRBJ2-5	CSASTSGVQETQYF	TGCAGTGCTAGTACTAGCGGGGTACAAGAGACCCAGTACTTC
.	TRBV20-1	.	TRBJ1-3	CSAILSSGNTIYF	TGCAGTGCAATCCTGAGCTCTGGAAACACCATATATTTT
.	TRBV7-2	.	TRBJ2-1	CASSRYLPGGVYNEQFF	TGTGCCAGCAGCCGATATTTACCAGGGGGGGTCTACAATGAGCAGTTCTTC
.	TRBV11-2	.	TRBJ2-5	CASSLVAGEMETQYF	TGTGCCAGCAGCTTAGTGGCAGGGGAGATGGAGACCCAGTACTTC
TRBD2	TRBV2	few	TRBJ2-1	CATLAGAVYNEQFF	TGTGCCACCCTAGCGGGAGCGGTCTACAATGAGCAGTTCTTC
TRBD1	TRBV20-1	.	TRBJ1-6	CSATGGWDSPLHF	TGCAGTGCTACAGGGGGCTGGGATTCACCCCTCCACTTT
.	TRBV9	few	TRBJ2-1	CASSAYNRDEQFF	TGTGCCAGCAGCGCCTACAATCGGGATGAGCAGTTCTTC
.	TRBV4-3	.	TRBJ2-1	CASSQDPRGSSYNEQFF	TGCGCCAGCAGCCAAGATCCAAGGGGGAGCTCCTACAATGAGCAGTTCTTC
.	TRBV2	.	TRBJ1-1	CASSVTGWRTEAFF	TGTGCCAGCAGTGTGACAGGTTGGAGAACTGAAGCTTTCTTT
.	TRBV7-9	.	TRBJ1-1	CASSSLREGLDTEAFF	TGTGCCAGCAGCTCCCTCCGGGAGGGTTTGGACACTGAAGCTTTCTTT
.	TRBV6-1	.	TRBJ2-7	CASVRDGASYEQYF	TGTGCCAGCGTCCGGGACGGGGCCTCCTACGAGCAGTACTTC
.	TRBV28	.	TRBJ2-7	CASSLASISTYEQYF	TGTGCCAGCAGTTTGGCGAGCATTAGCACCTACGAGCAGTACTTC
.	TRBV12-3/TRBV12-4	few	TRBJ2-3	CASIQGSTDTQYF	TGTGCCAGCATCCAGGGGAGCACAGATACGCAGTATTTT
.	TRBV11-3	.	TRBJ2-1	CASSLSHNEQFF	TGTGCCAGCAGCTTAAGCCACAATGAGCAGTTCTTC
.	TRBV11-1	.	TRBJ2-4	CASSPIVDGPGAKNIQYF	TGTGCCAGCAGCCCGATTGTCGACGGTCCAGGAGCCAAAAACATTCAGTACTTC
TRBD2	TRBV6-2/TRBV6-3	.	TRBJ2-1	CASSPAPGLGHNEQFF	TGTGCCAGCAGCCCGGCGCCCGGACTAGGCCACAATGAGCAGTTCTTC
.	TRBV10-3	.	TRBJ2-2	CAISFDSYLAANTGELFF	TGTGCCATCAGTTTCGACTCTTATCTCGCGGCGAACACCGGGGAGCTGTTTTTT
.	TRBV3-1	.	TRBJ2-7	CASSHFLRSQYEQYF	TGTGCCAGCAGCCATTTTTTAAGGAGCCAGTACGAGCAGTACTTC
.	TRBV6-2/TRBV6-3	few	TRBJ2-1	CASSRGTSAFGEQFF	TGTGCCAGCAGCAGGGGGACTAGTGCATTCGGTGAGCAGTTCTTC
TRBD1	TRBV6-2/TRBV6-3	.	TRBJ1-1	CASSDRTGGPEAFF	TGTGCCAGCAGCGACAGGACAGGGGGCCCTGAAGCTTTCTTT
.	TRBV6-1	.	TRBJ1-2	CASSGGLPHTF	TGTGCCAGCAGTGGGGGTCTCCCCCACACCTTC
.	TRBV18	few	TRBJ2-5	CASYGVSQETQYF	TGTGCCAGCTACGGGGTCTCCCAAGAGACCCAGTACTTC
.	TRBV7-2	.	TRBJ2-4	CASSTNGVKNIQYF	TGTGCCAGCAGCACGAACGGGGTCAAAAACATTCAGTACTTC
TRBD2	TRBV12-3/TRBV12-4	many	TRBJ2-5	CASTHLAGKTQYF	TGTGCCAGCACCCATCTAGCGGGGAAGACCCAGTACTTC
.	TRBV20-1	few	TRBJ2-1	CSTSRSNTQIEQFF	TGCAGTACGAGTAGGTCAAATACGCAAATAGAGCAGTTCTTC
TRBD1	TRBV11-1	.	TRBJ2-1	CASSPWDREQFF	TGTGCCAGCAGCCCCTGGGACAGGGAGCAGTTCTTC